These 22 T cell receptor beta chains were sequenced from one sample in a study of cytomegalovirus exposure and HLA in healthy donors. 13 Jbeta primers and 60 Vbeta primers were used for the PCR. This table comes from immunoSEQ multiplex PCR, and its TCRdb copy is limited to in-frame clones, with some not included. The sample holds around 110,000 clones; roughly two thirds are singletons and the top ten take about 2.8%. Sequencing input: PBMCs. The receptors stem from a female donor in good health and CMV-seronegative.

V usage is TRBV5-5 and J usage is TRBJ2-1, with TRBD2 as a possible D gene (5 bases). The CDR3 has 17 residues. Trimming shortened V by 0 bases and J by 5 bases, and 18 bases separated the two germline ends. The germline V gene encodes CDR1 SGHKS and CDR2 YYEKEE (reference sequence). CDR3 in amino acids: CASSLVQGWERDNEQFF. CDR3 DNA: TGTGCCAGCAGCTTGGTGCAAGGTTGGGAGAGGGACAATGAGCAGTTCTTC.

This sequence joins TRBV5-4 and TRBJ1-1; maybe TRBD1 (6 bases). The germline gives CDR1 SGHNT, CDR2 YYREEE (reference sequence). The length of the CDR3 is 15 residues. V was trimmed by 7 bases and J by 3 bases, leaving 19 bases between them. For the CDR3, the DNA is TGTGCCAGCGGGCGGACAGAGATCTTGGACACTGAAGCTTTCTTT. Translated: CASGRTEILDTEAFF.

This chain connects TRBV2 to TRBJ2-7; perhaps TRBD1 as D (6 bases). This CDR3 is built from 13 residues. The V and J ends lost 7 bases and 2 bases respectively, with 12 bases between them. Germline V gives CDR1 SNHLY, CDR2 FYNNEI. The CDR3 DNA reads TGTGCCAGCAAGAGACAGGAGACCTACGAGCAGTACTTC. It is translated as CASKRQETYEQYF.

This clone was recorded many times. V usage is TRBV5-5 and J usage is TRBJ2-5; the D gene is possibly TRBD2 (6 bases). This CDR3 has 15 amino acids. Germline loops: CDR1 SGHKS, CDR2 YYEKEE (reference sequence). With 6 bases removed from V and 2 bases from J, the gap between germline ends came to 17 bases. CDR3 nucleotides: TGTGCCAGCACCCCCAGATGGGGGGTTCAAGAGACCCAGTACTTC. It yields the protein CASTPRWGVQETQYF.

This clone was counted a few times. The CDR3 DNA follows: TGTGCCAGCAGTGGACGGACAGGGGGACACAGAAACTATGGCTACACCTTC. Amino acids: CASSGRTGGHRNYGYTF. V gene TRBV6-1 combines with J gene TRBJ1-2; 10 bases are shared with TRBD1. This CDR3 is 17 amino acids long. In germline, CDR1 is MNHNS, CDR2 SASEGT. Trimming at V came to 4 bases and at J to 2 bases, leaving 10 bases not matched to a gene.

The CDR3 sequence: CASSHQWEYGYTF. In DNA form, the CDR3 reads TGTGCCAGCAGCCATCAGTGGGAGTATGGCTACACCTTC. The gene calls are TRBV27 and TRBJ1-2; D ambiguous. The CDR3 loop spans 13 amino acids. Germline CDR1 reads MNHEY; CDR2 reads SMNVEV (reference sequence). Trimming removed 6 bases at V and 5 bases at J, with 13 bases between.

The table lists this clone with a count of one. The CDR3 protein is CASSHNSGAYEQYF. In DNA, the CDR3 is TGCGCCAGCAGCCACAACAGCGGGGCCTACGAGCAGTACTTC. This rearrangement joins TRBV4-1 to TRBJ2-7; 7 bases align to TRBD2. Germline V gene lookup returns CDR1 MGHRA and CDR2 YSYEKL. Trimming removed 3 bases from V and 2 bases from J; junction bases left unmatched: 4. The CDR3 length is 14 residues.

CDR3 sequence: CAWGTIHTTGELFF. In DNA, the CDR3 is TGTGCCTGGGGGACTATACACACTACCGGGGAGCTGTTTTTT. The J gene is TRBJ2-2, the V gene TRBV30, with 7 bases that match TRBD2. V was clipped by 5 bases and J by 5 bases; unmatched bases: 8. The germline CDR1 and CDR2 sequences are GTSNPN and SVGIG (reference sequence). The length of the CDR3 is 14 residues.

The V and J genes are TRBV5-1 and TRBJ1-1, with 10 bases lining up with TRBD1. This CDR3 region has 16 residues. The V segment lost 4 bases and the J segment 4 bases; nucleotides outside the gene matches: 10. Germline-derived CDR1 and CDR2 are SGHRS and YFSETQ. In DNA, the CDR3 is TGCGCCAGCAGCGGCGGAGTTGGACAGGGGGGCACTGAAGCTTTCTTT. It codes for CASSGGVGQGGTEAFF. Full variable domain (outside the CDR3, taken from reference TRBV5-1 and TRBJ1-1): KAGVTQTPRYLIKTRGQQVTLSCSPISGHRSVSWYQQTPGQGLQFLFEYFSETQRNKGNFPGRFSGRQFSNSRSEMNVSTLELGDSALYLCASSGGVGQGGTEAFFGQGTRLTVV.

This clone appeared a few times. The chain combines TRBV30 with TRBJ1-5, with TRBD1 identical over 8 bases. This CDR3 spans 15 amino acids. V was clipped by 1 base and J by 5 bases; unmatched bases: 7. Germline CDR1 GTSNPN, CDR2 SVGIG (reference sequence). Written as DNA, the CDR3 is TGTGCCTGGAGTGCCGCCGGACAGGGTTATCAGCCCCAGCATTTT. It codes for CAWSAAGQGYQPQHF.

CDR3 sequence: CASSPLAGGTDTQYF. For the CDR3, the DNA is TGTGCCAGCAGCCCCCTAGCGGGAGGCACAGATACGCAGTATTTT. The J gene is TRBJ2-3, the V gene TRBV14, with 10 bases that match TRBD2. Germline CDR1 reads SGHDN; CDR2 reads FVKESK. Trimming took 4 bases from V and 1 from J; bases not matched to a gene: 2. The CDR3 is made up of 15 amino acids.

The V call is TRBV5-5, the J call TRBJ2-7; 12 bases fit TRBD2. Germline CDR1 is SGHKS and CDR2 is YYEKEE (reference sequence). This CDR3 region has 15 residues. With 4 bases clipped from V and 7 bases from J, the junction kept 9 bases outside the gene matches. The DNA for the CDR3 is TGTGCCAGCAGCCCCGGACTAGCGGGAAGGTGGGAGCAGTACTTC. It specifies CASSPGLAGRWEQYF.

The sample holds one count of this clone. The J gene is TRBJ2-7, the V gene TRBV9; D is possibly TRBD2 (6 bases). Germline CDR1 reads SGDLS; CDR2 reads YYNGEE. This CDR3 has 14 residues. V lost 0 bases and J 4 bases, leaving 11 bases between the germline ends. The CDR3 reads CASSVGPAGYEQYF. Here the CDR3 DNA reads TGTGCCAGCAGCGTAGGTCCTGCGGGGTACGAGCAGTACTTC.

This chain links TRBV29-1 with TRBJ2-7; D gene uncertain. The CDR3 sequence is 14 residues long. Trimming cost V 3 bases and J 6 bases, with 18 bases left between them. Germline V gene sequence: CDR1 SQVTM, CDR2 ANQGSEA. CDR3 sequence: CSVEGYGRPGEQYF. For the CDR3, the DNA is TGCAGCGTTGAGGGCTACGGCCGGCCCGGCGAGCAGTACTTC.

V and J are TRBV7-2 and TRBJ2-7, with a possible D match to TRBD1 (5 bases). Germline-derived CDR1 and CDR2 are SGHTA and FQGNSA. V lost 5 bases to trimming and J lost 0 bases, with 14 bases between them. This CDR3 comprises 15 residues. The CDR3 sequence: CASSHWVGHSYEQYF. The CDR3, as DNA: TGTGCCAGCAGCCACTGGGTGGGGCACTCCTACGAGCAGTACTTC.

This sequence joins TRBV12-5 and TRBJ2-3; D is ambiguous. Germline V CDR1 and CDR2: LGHNT, FRNRAP. The CDR3 runs 16 residues. V was cut by 0 bases and J by 1 base, with 11 bases left in between. The CDR3 sequence is CASGLVVRSGTDTQYF. The CDR3 nucleotides are TGTGCTAGTGGTTTGGTAGTCAGGTCTGGCACAGATACGCAGTATTTT.

The rearrangement joins TRBV5-1 to TRBJ1-1; TRBD1 matches 7 bases. The junction had 18 bases not matched to a gene; V was cut back by 4 bases and J by 3 bases. The CDR3 loop spans 18 amino acids. The V gene's germline CDR1 is SGHRS and CDR2 YFSETQ. The CDR3, as DNA: TGCGCCAGCAGCCCAACCCCTTTCCGGGACAGTTTAGACACTGAAGCTTTCTTT. It is translated as CASSPTPFRDSLDTEAFF.

The rearrangement joins TRBV7-8 to TRBJ2-1; the match to TRBD2 covers 8 bases. The J segment lost 0 bases and the V segment lost 1 base, leaving 5 bases of the junction unmatched. The CDR3 is made up of 17 amino acids. Germline CDR1 reads SGHVS; CDR2 reads FQNEAQ. This CDR3 reads CASSLVLAGFSYNEQFF. The CDR3 coding sequence is TGTGCCAGCAGCTTAGTGCTAGCGGGCTTCTCCTACAATGAGCAGTTCTTC.

The V and J genes are TRBV15 and TRBJ1-4; possible D gene TRBD1, 5 bases. The CDR3 is 17 amino acids. CDR1 and CDR2 (germline): LNHNV, YYDKDF (reference sequence). The ends were cut back, 4 bases at V and 0 bases at J, with 15 bases in the middle. This CDR3 reads CATSTAREGPTNEKLFF. The CDR3 DNA reads TGTGCCACCAGCACCGCCCGGGAGGGGCCAACTAATGAAAAACTGTTTTTT.

This clone was counted a few times. The rearrangement joins TRBV5-1 to TRBJ1-2; D is ambiguous. CDR1 and CDR2 (germline): SGHRS, YFSETQ. Trimming stripped 4 bases from V and 4 bases from J, with 14 bases between. The CDR3 totals 14 residues. In DNA form, the CDR3 reads TGCGCCAGCAGCCCAGACCCGACATTCTATGGCTACACCTTC. Its protein product is CASSPDPTFYGYTF.

The J gene is TRBJ1-4, the V gene TRBV4-2; 7 bases match TRBD1. This CDR3 comprises 14 residues. Looked up from germline, CDR1 is LGHNA and CDR2 is YNFKEQ. J was trimmed by 5 bases and V by 4 bases; bases with no gene match: 4. CDR3 in DNA: TGTGCCAGCAGCCCCGACAGGGCAAATGAAAAACTGTTTTTT. The encoded protein is CASSPDRANEKLFF.

This rearrangement joins TRBV5-3 to TRBJ2-7, with a tentative D call TRBD1 (6 bases). TRBV5-3 is annotated as an ORF whose role is uncertain. Deletions cut 2 bases from V and 2 bases from J, with 17 bases between. The CDR3 length is 16 residues. This chain's CDR3 is CARSFGERTETYEQYF. CDR3 nucleotides: TGTGCCAGAAGCTTCGGTGAACGGACAGAGACCTACGAGCAGTACTTC.